Listed here are 9 T cell receptor beta chains from one sample, sequenced in a study of regulatory T cells in long-lasting Graves disease. The time point is: newly diagnosed GD, antithyroid drugs for less than 3 months. PBMCs provided the RNA from which the TCR library was made. Arm-PCR of CDR3 regions with iRepertoire HTBI primers generated TCR beta libraries. TCRdb called the multiplex PCR reads again in MiXCR, with one record for every CDR3 protein. Seen here are 350,000 to 550,000 distinct CDR3 sequences, under 15% observed once, and the top ten hold 16%. This same sample was also taken into another study, of T cells in Graves' hyperthyroidism and ophthalmopathy.

Material: peripheral blood mononuclear cells (PBMCs), obtained at new diagnosis, from a patient treated with antithyroid drugs. Source of these receptors: a woman between 25 and 40 years old with Graves disease.

With regard to this clonotype: A much larger clone lies one base from this, so it may be a read error. The chain joins TRBV11-2 to TRBJ2-3; 8 bases agree with TRBD2. The J call may not be correct, given that the DNA end is closer to TRBJ2-7. The germline V gene encodes CDR1 SGHAT and CDR2 FQNNGV. This CDR3 is built from 15 residues. The CDR3 is CASSAFSGTGNEQYF. The CDR3 coding sequence is TGTGCCAGCAGCGCGTTTAGCGGGACGGGGAATGAGCAGTACTTC.

The chain carries TRBV6-6 and TRBJ2-5; 7 bases line up with TRBD2. This CDR3 region has 20 residues. V shed 0 bases, J shed 0 bases, and the junction held 16 bases outside the gene matches. Germline CDR1 is MNHNY and CDR2 is SVGAGI (reference sequence). CDR3 nucleotides: TGTGCCAGCAGTTACTCGGTCTCTAGCGGTTCCCGCGGATACCAAGAGACCCAGTACTTC. It translates to CASSYSVSSGSRGYQETQYF.

This clonotype occurred many times. This rearrangement joins TRBV18 to TRBJ2-4; 7 bases line up with TRBD2. The CDR3 runs to 17 residues. Per the germline V gene, CDR1 is KGHSH and CDR2 is LQKENI. V was clipped by 6 bases and J by 5 bases; unmatched bases: 16. The CDR3 protein is CASSPTTSAIAQNIQYF. CDR3 DNA: TGTGCCAGCTCGCCAACCACTAGCGCCATCGCCCAAAACATTCAGTACTTC.

The chain joins TRBV2 to TRBJ2-6; D not certain. CDR3 length: 16 residues. Germline lookup yields CDR1 SNHLY and CDR2 FYNNEI. With 4 bases removed from V and 1 base from J, the gap between germline ends came to 11 bases. The DNA of the CDR3 is TGTGCCAGCAGTGCAGACCATAGGTCTGGGGCCAACGTCCTGACTTTC. As protein: CASSADHRSGANVLTF.

This clonotype was picked up many times. This sequence joins TRBV6-5 and TRBJ2-7; D perhaps matches TRBD2 (6 bases). CDR1 and CDR2 from the germline V gene are MNHEY and SVGAGI. The CDR3 spans 16 residues. Trimming shortened V by 0 bases and J by 0 bases, and 12 bases separated the two germline ends. CDR3 bases: TGTGCCAGCAGTTACTCGGTCGGCGGGACCTCCTACGAGCAGTACTTC. It codes for CASSYSVGGTSYEQYF.

Many counts were recorded for this clonotype. The chain uses TRBV24-1 and TRBJ1-2; tentatively, D is TRBD1 (5 bases). Trimming took 2 bases from V and 0 from J, leaving 12 bases between them. The CDR3 has 16 amino acids. Germline CDR1 and CDR2: KGHDR and SFDVKD. The CDR3 protein is CATSDSARTTNYGYTF. The CDR3 DNA is TGTGCCACCAGTGATTCTGCCAGGACAACTAACTATGGCTACACCTTC.

Many counts were recorded for this clonotype. J is TRBJ1-2 and V is TRBV20-1; no definite D call. Germline V gene sequence: CDR1 DFQATT, CDR2 SNEGSKA (reference sequence). The CDR3 runs to 14 residues. V dropped 4 bases and J dropped 4 bases, with 16 bases sitting between them. The CDR3 sequence is CSATPAGILYGYTF. CDR3 nucleotide sequence: TGCAGTGCTACCCCCGCGGGAATACTCTATGGCTACACCTTC.

Many counts were recorded for this clonotype. The V call is TRBV7-2, the J call TRBJ2-1; 7 bases are a match to TRBD2. The V and J ends lost 7 bases and 5 bases, in that order; junction bases with no gene match: 14. The CDR3 has 16 amino acids. Germline CDR1 SGHTA, CDR2 FQGNSA. In nucleotides, the CDR3 is TGTGCCAGCACCACCTGGGGCGGGAGTAAGGACAATGAGCAGTTCTTC. Its protein product is CASTTWGGSKDNEQFF.

This clonotype was found many times. This chain links TRBV12-3 or TRBV12-4 with TRBJ2-2; D gene unclear. The CDR3 spans 14 residues. V gave up 5 bases and J gave up 4 bases, with 11 bases separating them. The CDR3 DNA sequence: TGTGCCAGCAGTCCCCGGGCCGTCACCGGGGAGCTGTTTTTT. It encodes CASSPRAVTGELFF.